The 14 T cell receptor beta chains below all came from one sample that was sequenced in a study of blood T cell repertoires in COVID-19. Some clones are missing from TCRdb's copy, which holds only in-frame ones; the method was immunoSEQ multiplex PCR. There are around 190,000 clones in the sample; 75% to 80% occur only once, and roughly 8.6% lies in the top ten. Material: peripheral blood. Source of these receptors: a woman aged 45 to 65 with active or convalescent COVID-19.

This clone occurred a few times. The V call is TRBV12-1, the J call TRBJ1-5. TRBV12-1 is designated a pseudogene. This CDR3 is built from 14 residues. The CDR3 region has the DNA TGTGCCAGCAGCCCCCCTGGTAGGCCGGGGCCCCAGCATTTT. Translating it yields CASSPPGRPGPQHF.

The chain combines TRBV6-2 or TRBV6-3 with TRBJ1-6; D may be TRBD1 (6 bases). The germline gives CDR1 MNHEY, CDR2 SVGEGT. V was clipped by 6 bases and J by 5 bases, with 14 bases between them. The CDR3 is made up of 15 amino acids. The CDR3 DNA sequence: TGTGCCAGCAGCACCGGACAGCTTCATAATTCACCCCTCCACTTT. Protein: CASSTGQLHNSPLHF.

The chain uses TRBV30 and TRBJ1-6; 8 nucleotides match TRBD1. The CDR3 totals 13 residues. The junction had 0 bases not matched to a gene; V was cut back by 0 bases and J by 8 bases. Germline values: CDR1 GTSNPN, CDR2 SVGIG (reference sequence). Written as DNA, the CDR3 is TGTGCCTGGAGTGTACAGGGGGATTCACCCCTCCACTTT. It encodes CAWSVQGDSPLHF.

V is TRBV19 and J is TRBJ1-1, with D unresolved. CDR1 and CDR2 (germline): LNHDA, SQIVND (reference sequence). V shed 3 bases and J shed 10 bases, with 15 bases lying between them. The CDR3 totals 13 residues. The CDR3 DNA is TGTGCCAGTAGTATTTTGCTTAGCCGCGGAGCTTTCTTT. Translating gives CASSILLSRGAFF. The full variable domain, completed using reference TRBV19 and TRBJ1-1, is DGGITQSPKYLFRKEGQNVTLSCEQNLNHDAMYWYRQDPGQGLRLIYYSQIVNDFQKGDIAEGYSVSREKKESFPLTVTSAQKNPTAFYLCASSILLSRGAFFGQGTRLTVV.

J is TRBJ2-5 and V is TRBV7-2; 7 positions agree with TRBD1. The germline CDR1 and CDR2 sequences are SGHTA and FQGNSA. CDR3 size: 14 residues. The J segment lost 1 base and the V segment lost 3 bases, leaving 2 bases of the junction unmatched. CDR3 nucleotides: TGTGCCAGCAGCTTTACAGGGGTCCAAGAGACCCAGTACTTC. Protein: CASSFTGVQETQYF.

The chain joins TRBV7-3 to TRBJ1-3, with D hard to call. Germline assignment: CDR1 SGHTA and CDR2 FQGTGA. CDR3 length: 15 amino acids. Trimming cost V 1 base and J 0 bases, with 7 bases left between them. The CDR3 spells CASSLSRSSGNTIYF. The DNA for the CDR3 is TGTGCCAGCAGCTTAAGCCGGAGCTCTGGAAACACCATATATTTT. Complete variable domain (other parts from reference TRBV7-3 and TRBJ1-3): GAGVSQTPSNKVTEKGKYVELRCDPISGHTALYWYRQSLGQGPEFLIYFQGTGAADDSGLPNDRFFAVRPEGSVSTLKIQRTERGDSAVYLCASSLSRSSGNTIYFGEGSWLTVV.

This chain joins TRBV3-1 (or the pseudogene TRBV3-2) and TRBJ2-1; TRBD1 agrees at 9 bases. This CDR3 has 16 residues. Germline V gene lookup returns CDR1 LGHDT and CDR2 YNNKEL (reference sequence). The junction had 4 bases not matched to a gene; V was cut back by 0 bases and J by 4 bases. The CDR3 region has the DNA TGTGCCAGCAGCCAAGAAATGGGGACAGGGTACAATGAGCAGTTCTTC. Encoded protein: CASSQEMGTGYNEQFF.

The gene calls are TRBV19 and TRBJ2-2; tentatively, D is TRBD1 (5 bases). Germline loops: CDR1 LNHDA, CDR2 SQIVND (reference sequence). V was clipped by 3 bases and J by 4 bases, with 18 bases between them. The length of the CDR3 is 17 residues. CDR3 region: CASSIRAEGASTGELFF. The CDR3 DNA reads as TGTGCCAGTAGTATCCGGGCGGAAGGGGCCAGCACCGGGGAGCTGTTTTTT.

The chain combines TRBV7-9 with TRBJ1-2; a weak D match, TRBD1 (6 bases). With 1 base removed from V and 7 bases from J, the gap between germline ends came to 10 bases. Germline V gives CDR1 SEHNR, CDR2 FQNEAQ (reference sequence). The CDR3 has 13 residues. CDR3 DNA sequence: TGTGCCAGCAGCTTAGTACAGGGAGCTGGCTACACCTTC. It translates to CASSLVQGAGYTF.

The rearrangement links TRBV28 to TRBJ2-1, with a tentative D call TRBD2 (6 bases). CDR3 size: 15 residues. Trimming shortened V by 5 bases and J by 6 bases, and 17 bases separated the two germline ends. CDR1 and CDR2 from the germline V gene are MDHEN and SYDVKM. CDR3 coding DNA: TGTGCCAGCAGTACGCCTGGGGCGGGGAGCAATGAGCAGTTCTTC. Its protein is CASSTPGAGSNEQFF. The whole variable domain, filled in from reference TRBV28 and TRBJ2-1, reads DVKVTQSSRYLVKRTGEKVFLECVQDMDHENMFWYRQDPGLGLRLIYFSYDVKMKEKGDIPEGYSVSREKKERFSLILESASTNQTSMYLCASSTPGAGSNEQFFGPGTRLTVL.

This clone appeared a single time. The chain combines TRBV6-5 with TRBJ1-1; D remains unclear. There are 13 residues in the CDR3. Germline V gene data show CDR1 as MNHEY and CDR2 as SVGAGI. Trimming took 7 bases from V and 1 from J, leaving 10 bases between them. The DNA of the CDR3 is TGTGCCAGCATTATTAACGGGAACACTGAAGCTTTCTTT. Translation gives CASIINGNTEAFF.

This rearrangement joins TRBV7-8 to TRBJ1-2, with TRBD1 matching over 7 bases. The ends lost 1 base at V and 6 bases at J; junction bases unmatched: 11. The CDR3 consists of 16 residues. From germline, CDR1 is SGHVS and CDR2 FQNEAQ. The CDR3 loop reads CASSLGFVQGINGYTF. The CDR3 bases are TGTGCCAGCAGCTTAGGGTTCGTACAGGGGATCAATGGCTACACCTTC.

The genes are TRBV7-8 and TRBJ2-3; 15 nucleotides match TRBD2. The CDR3 is 18 residues long. The junction had 9 bases not matched to a gene; V was cut back by 6 bases and J by 2 bases. CDR1 SGHVS and CDR2 FQNEAQ come from the germline V gene. The CDR3 protein is CASRPPGLAGGSTDTQYF. CDR3 coding DNA: TGTGCCAGCAGACCCCCGGGACTAGCGGGGGGATCCACAGATACGCAGTATTTT.

The chain links TRBV27 to TRBJ1-2; D not certain. The germline V gene has CDR1 MNHEY and CDR2 SMNVEV (reference sequence). The V end lost 4 bases, the J end lost 0 bases, and 12 bases lay between the germline ends. The length of the CDR3 is 15 residues. In nucleotides, the CDR3 is TGTGCCAGCAGTTCCTTTACGGGTGCTAACTATGGCTACACCTTC. Protein product: CASSSFTGANYGYTF.